These 2 T cell receptor beta chains originate from one sample sequenced in a study of blood T cell repertoires in COVID-19 (dated by TCRdb to about 2020). Library preparation was by the immunoSEQ multiplex PCR assay. TCRdb holds this immuneACCESS table with in-frame rearrangements only. Some clones are missing; in checked studies, unresolved V genes explain under half, and the rest has no known cause. This sample is represented by 150,000 to 200,000 clones; 81% of them were singletons. Approximately 10% of the sample lies in the top ten. Sequencing was performed on peripheral blood. Every receptor here comes from a man between 60 and 70 years old with active or convalescent COVID-19.

The chain uses TRBV6-5 and TRBJ1-4, with 10 bases lining up with TRBD1. V dropped 7 bases and J dropped 8; count of bases not matched to a gene: 7. This CDR3 has 14 amino acids. CDR1 is MNHEY, CDR2 SVGAGI, per germline. The CDR3 bases are TGTGCCAGCATATTGACAGGGGGCAGAGAAAAACTGTTTTTT. This translates into CASILTGGREKLFF.

This clone was recorded only once. The chain uses TRBV2 and TRBJ1-1; D remains ambiguous. The germline V gene encodes CDR1 SNHLY and CDR2 FYNNEI. The germline V and J ends were trimmed by 2 bases and 1 base, with 5 bases remaining between them. This CDR3 comprises 13 residues. Written as DNA, the CDR3 is TGTGCCAGCAGTGAACGACAGAACACTGAAGCTTTCTTT. It translates to CASSERQNTEAFF.